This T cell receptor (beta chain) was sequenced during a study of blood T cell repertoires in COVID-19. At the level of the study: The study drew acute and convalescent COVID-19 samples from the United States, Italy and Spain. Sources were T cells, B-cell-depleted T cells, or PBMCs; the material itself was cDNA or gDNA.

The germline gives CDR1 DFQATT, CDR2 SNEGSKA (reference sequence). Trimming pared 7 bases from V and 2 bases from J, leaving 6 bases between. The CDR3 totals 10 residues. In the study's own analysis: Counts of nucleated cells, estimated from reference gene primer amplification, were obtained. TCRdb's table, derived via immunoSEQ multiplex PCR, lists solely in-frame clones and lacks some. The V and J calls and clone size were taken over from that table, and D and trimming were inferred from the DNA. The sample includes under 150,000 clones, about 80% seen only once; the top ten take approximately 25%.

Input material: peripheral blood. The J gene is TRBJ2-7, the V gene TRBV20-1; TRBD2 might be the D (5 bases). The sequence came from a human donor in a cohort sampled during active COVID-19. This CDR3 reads CSGGAYEQYF. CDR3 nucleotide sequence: TGCAGTGGGGGAGCCTACGAGCAGTACTTC.